Below are 32 T cell receptor beta chains sequenced from a single sample in a study of T cell clones after liver transplantation. Measured with immunoSEQ multiplex PCR; TCRdb has only the in-frame clones, and not every one. The top ten hold 2% to 2.5% of the sample, which has about 75,000 clones, 84% seen once. Here the sequenced sample was CD4+ T cells from blood, taken around 50 months after liver transplant. The receptors come from a human patient who received a liver transplant. Some T cells may have come from the graft donor.

This sequence joins TRBV5-6 and TRBJ1-2, with D possibly being TRBD1 (5 bases). This CDR3 contains 12 residues. V was pared by 0 bases and J by 12 bases, with 12 bases between. CDR1 and CDR2 from the germline V gene are SGHDT and YYEEEE. This CDR3 is CASSLGAGTNTF. The CDR3 DNA reads as TGTGCCAGCAGCTTGGGAGCAGGGACGAACACCTTC.

The chain links TRBV7-3 to TRBJ2-3, with 8 bases fitting TRBD2. Unmatched junction bases numbered 2, after V lost 3 bases and J lost 3 bases. Germline V gives CDR1 SGHTA, CDR2 FQGTGA. The CDR3 spans 14 residues. The CDR3 sequence is CASSFGLATDTQYF. In DNA, the CDR3 is TGTGCCAGCAGCTTCGGACTAGCAACAGATACGCAGTATTTT.

The chain joins TRBV2 to TRBJ2-2; tentatively, D is TRBD1 (6 bases). This CDR3 has 15 residues. Germline-derived CDR1 and CDR2 are SNHLY and FYNNEI. V was shortened by 4 bases and J by 0 bases, with 9 bases between the two germline ends. The CDR3 DNA sequence: TGTGCCAGCAGTGCCGGGGACACGAACACCGGGGAGCTGTTTTTT. It codes for CASSAGDTNTGELFF.

The chain joins TRBV27 to TRBJ2-1, with 14 positions matching TRBD2. J lost 4 bases, V lost 1 base, and 6 bases had no gene match. CDR1 and CDR2 (germline): MNHEY, SMNVEV (reference sequence). The CDR3 has 18 residues. The CDR3 DNA reads TGTGCCAGCAGTTTATTGTCCGGGACTAGCGGGAGTTACAATGAGCAGTTCTTC. Translation: CASSLLSGTSGSYNEQFF.

J is TRBJ2-3 and V is TRBV6-4; D not resolved. V lost 0 bases to trimming and J lost 2 bases, with 6 bases between them. This CDR3 has 14 residues. Germline-derived CDR1 and CDR2 are MRHNA and SNTAGT. The CDR3 is CASSDSAFTDTQYF. The CDR3 DNA sequence: TGTGCCAGCAGTGACTCTGCGTTCACAGATACGCAGTATTTT.

This sequence joins TRBV6-5 and TRBJ1-2, with unresolved D. Trimming cost V 0 bases and J 0 bases, with 8 bases left between them. This CDR3 region has 15 residues. Germline V gene lookup returns CDR1 MNHEY and CDR2 SVGAGI. CDR3 bases: TGTGCCAGCAGTTACTCAAGTCGAGCTAACTATGGCTACACCTTC. Translated: CASSYSSRANYGYTF.

This chain uses TRBV29-1 with TRBJ2-7, with D tentatively TRBD1 or TRBD2 (5 bases each). V shed 4 bases and J shed 7 bases, with 17 bases lying between them. Looked up from germline, CDR1 is SQVTM and CDR2 is ANQGSEA. The CDR3 totals 13 residues. Here the CDR3 DNA reads TGCAGCGTTGGTGGGGACCCCGTGGGGGAGCAGTACTTC. Protein product: CSVGGDPVGEQYF.

The V and J genes are TRBV7-9 and TRBJ2-3, with a tentative D call TRBD2 (6 bases). The CDR3 is made up of 16 amino acids. V was pared by 5 bases and J by 4 bases, with 19 bases between. The germline V gene encodes CDR1 SEHNR and CDR2 FQNEAQ (reference sequence). This CDR3 reads CASSGGTSQSADTQYF. DNA of the CDR3: TGTGCCAGCAGCGGGGGGACTTCTCAATCCGCAGATACGCAGTATTTT. Complete variable domain (other parts from reference TRBV7-9 and TRBJ2-3): DTGVSQNPRHKITKRGQNVTFRCDPISEHNRLYWYRQTLGQGPEFLTYFQNEAQLEKSRLLSDRFSAERPKGSFSTLEIQRTEQGDSAMYLCASSGGTSQSADTQYFGPGTRLTVL.

This chain uses TRBV7-2 with TRBJ1-2; D gene unclear. The V end lost 3 bases, the J end lost 0 bases, and 8 bases lay between the germline ends. Germline CDR1 SGHTA, CDR2 FQGNSA. The CDR3 is 14 amino acids. CDR3 DNA sequence: TGTGCCAGCAGCTTTGCAGCCTCTAACTATGGCTACACCTTC. Its translation is CASSFAASNYGYTF.

The chain has TRBV9 and TRBJ1-2; no clear D. The germline gives CDR1 SGDLS, CDR2 YYNGEE. The CDR3 contains 14 residues. Trimming pared 0 bases from V and 4 bases from J, leaving 10 bases between. CDR3 nucleotide sequence: TGTGCCAGCAGCGTAGGGGCGGCGGCCTATGGCTACACCTTC. This encodes CASSVGAAAYGYTF.

This clone was recorded only once. The chain couples TRBV9 to TRBJ2-2, with D perhaps TRBD1 or TRBD2 (5 bases each). This CDR3 region has 14 residues. Between the trimmed V and J ends, which lost 3 bases and 6 bases, there was a span of 12 bases. CDR1 and CDR2 (germline): SGDLS, YYNGEE. CDR3 nucleotide sequence: TGTGCCAGCAGCGGGAGAGGGGATCCCGGGGAGCTGTTTTTT. The encoded protein is CASSGRGDPGELFF.

This clone was observed a few times. This chain uses TRBV6-4 with TRBJ2-1, with D possibly TRBD2 on 5 matching bases. V was shortened by 8 bases and J by 8 bases, with 16 bases between the two germline ends. Germline-derived CDR1 and CDR2 are MRHNA and SNTAGT. The CDR3 is 13 residues long. The CDR3 DNA sequence: TGTGCCAGCGCCAACGAAGGAGGCGATGAGCAGTTCTTC. This encodes CASANEGGDEQFF.

V and J are TRBV6-1 and TRBJ1-2, with D possibly TRBD1 on 6 matching bases. This CDR3 spans 14 amino acids. With 4 bases removed from V and 8 bases from J, the gap between germline ends came to 17 bases. Germline lookup yields CDR1 MNHNS and CDR2 SASEGT. As DNA, the CDR3 is TGTGCCAGCAGTGCCCGCGGGGGCGCGGAGGGCTACACCTTC. It codes for CASSARGGAEGYTF.

This chain connects TRBV14 to TRBJ2-6; no clear D. Trimming removed 5 bases at V and 0 bases at J, with 14 bases between. This CDR3 is 17 amino acids long. CDR1 and CDR2 from the germline V gene are SGHDN and FVKESK. CDR3 region: CASSGDFPFSGANVLTF. CDR3 sequence (DNA): TGTGCCAGCAGCGGAGACTTCCCGTTCTCTGGGGCCAACGTCCTGACTTTC.

This chain uses TRBV30 with TRBJ1-1; 10 bases line up with TRBD1. This CDR3 has 13 amino acids. The germline gives CDR1 GTSNPN, CDR2 SVGIG (reference sequence). V gave up 2 bases and J gave up 5 bases; unmatched junction bases: 2. CDR3 bases: TGTGCCTGGAGTTCGGGACAGGGGACTGAAGCTTTCTTT. Translated, it gives CAWSSGQGTEAFF. The full variable domain, with the rest looked up from reference TRBV30 and TRBJ1-1, is SQTIHQWPATLVQPVGSPLSLECTVEGTSNPNLYWYRQAAGRGLQLLFYSVGIGQISSEVPQNLSASRPQDRQFILSSKKLLLSDSGFYLCAWSSGQGTEAFFGQGTRLTVV.

The chain links TRBV19 to TRBJ1-5; D gene ambiguous. Trimming pared 5 bases from V and 5 bases from J, leaving 10 bases between. This CDR3 region has 13 residues. Germline assignment: CDR1 LNHDA and CDR2 SQIVND (reference sequence). CDR3 region: CASSYGLDQPQHF. The CDR3 DNA sequence: TGTGCCAGTAGTTATGGACTGGATCAGCCCCAGCATTTT.

The CDR3 coding sequence is TGTGCCAGCAGCCTATGGGCGAACGGACGCGGCGAGCAGTACTTC. Amino acids: CASSLWANGRGEQYF. This sequence joins TRBV11-2 and TRBJ2-7; D not resolved. CDR1 and CDR2 (germline): SGHAT, FQNNGV. The CDR3 has 15 residues. The V end lost 5 bases, the J end lost 6 bases, and 20 bases lay between the germline ends. The variable domain in full, completed from reference TRBV11-2 and TRBJ2-7, reads EAGVAQSPRYKIIEKRQSVAFWCNPISGHATLYWYQQILGQGPKLLIQFQNNGVVDDSQLPKDRFSAERLKGVDSTLKIQPAKLEDSAVYLCASSLWANGRGEQYFGPGTRLTVT.

Here the CDR3 DNA reads TGTGCCAGCAGCGTAGCTCCCCAGGGGGCGCTTTATGAGCAGTTCTTC. Protein sequence: CASSVAPQGALYEQFF. The chain employs TRBV9 and TRBJ2-1; 8 positions agree with TRBD1. The CDR3 has 16 amino acids. CDR1 and CDR2 (germline): SGDLS, YYNGEE. V lost 0 bases and J lost 8; bases outside the gene matches: 10.

V is TRBV4-1 and J is TRBJ2-3; 11 bases map to TRBD2. Trimming took 3 bases from V and 5 from J; bases not matched to a gene: 7. The CDR3 spans 16 residues. Germline values: CDR1 MGHRA, CDR2 YSYEKL. CDR3 nucleotide sequence: TGCGCCAGCAGCCACATTAGCGGGGGGGCAAGAGATACGCAGTATTTT. Its protein is CASSHISGGARDTQYF.

The chain carries TRBV9 and TRBJ2-3; D may be TRBD2 (5 bases). This CDR3 has 14 amino acids. The V gene lost 1 base and the J gene lost 4 bases, with 10 bases spanning the gap. Per the germline V gene, CDR1 is SGDLS and CDR2 is YYNGEE. In DNA form, the CDR3 reads TGTGCCAGCAGCGTACGGGCGGAGGCAGATACGCAGTATTTT. Protein product: CASSVRAEADTQYF.

The V gene is TRBV28, the J gene TRBJ2-5; 7 bases fit TRBD1. Germline-derived CDR1 and CDR2 are MDHEN and SYDVKM. This CDR3 region has 16 residues. Trimming at V came to 1 base and at J to 5 bases, leaving 10 bases not matched to a gene. In DNA, the CDR3 is TGTGCCAGCAGTTTATCGAGGGGTGACAGGGCGGAGACCCAGTACTTC. Protein product: CASSLSRGDRAETQYF.

This clone occurred once. The chain carries TRBV14 and TRBJ2-7; a possible D gene is TRBD2 (7 bases). V lost 4 bases to trimming and J lost 8 bases, with 15 bases between them. The germline V gene has CDR1 SGHDN and CDR2 FVKESK. The CDR3 is made up of 13 amino acids. CDR3: CASSLFRGAQQYF. DNA for the CDR3: TGTGCCAGCAGCCTCTTTCGGGGGGCCCAGCAGTACTTC.

The chain is built from TRBV11-2 and TRBJ2-1; D is undetermined. This CDR3 contains 16 residues. Trimming removed 1 base at V and 3 bases at J, with 13 bases between. Germline values: CDR1 SGHAT, CDR2 FQNNGV. The CDR3 DNA sequence: TGTGCCAGCAGCTTAGGTCTGGGCACCATCTACAATGAGCAGTTCTTC. Its protein is CASSLGLGTIYNEQFF.

This chain connects TRBV28 to TRBJ2-7, with a tentative D call TRBD2 (6 bases). This CDR3 is built from 15 residues. Germline V lookup: CDR1 MDHEN, CDR2 SYDVKM. V was trimmed by 5 bases and J by 3 bases, leaving 17 bases between them. CDR3 sequence (DNA): TGTGCCAGCAGTCCCCCTGGGACTTTAAACTACGAGCAGTACTTC. Translating it yields CASSPPGTLNYEQYF.

The V gene is TRBV28, the J gene TRBJ2-3, with 8 bases fitting TRBD2. The germline CDR1 and CDR2 sequences are MDHEN and SYDVKM. With V trimmed by 5 bases and J by 1 base, 8 bases remained unmatched. CDR3 length: 16 amino acids. DNA for the CDR3: TGTGCCAGCAGTCCGTTAGCGGGGAGGGGCACAGATACGCAGTATTTT. Its translation: CASSPLAGRGTDTQYF.

The chain has TRBV11-1 and TRBJ2-1, with D unresolved. CDR1 and CDR2 from the germline V gene are SGHAT and FQDESV (reference sequence). The CDR3 totals 14 residues. Trimming left V 2 bases short and J 7 bases short, with 12 bases between. DNA of the CDR3: TGTGCCAGCAGCTTACATCAGGCGTTAAATGAGCAGTTCTTC. It yields the protein CASSLHQALNEQFF.

This chain connects TRBV5-4 to TRBJ2-7; TRBD1 matches at 9 bases. The V and J ends lost 2 bases and 3 bases, in that order; junction bases with no gene match: 6. There are 15 residues in the CDR3. From germline, CDR1 is SGHNT and CDR2 YYREEE (reference sequence). CDR3 nucleotides: TGTGCCAGCAGCTTCAAGGGACAGGGTGGCTACGAGCAGTACTTC. Protein product: CASSFKGQGGYEQYF.

The V and J genes are TRBV5-1 and TRBJ2-7; 8 bases line up with TRBD1. CDR1 is SGHRS, CDR2 YFSETQ, per germline. With 6 bases clipped from V and 0 bases from J, the junction kept 11 bases outside the gene matches. The CDR3 sequence is 16 residues long. In nucleotides, the CDR3 is TGCGCCAGCAAATCGTCGGCGACAGGGGTCTCCTACGAGCAGTACTTC. It is translated as CASKSSATGVSYEQYF.

This clone was counted a few times. This likely comes from a read error, as the CDR3 has no conserved phenylalanine or tryptophan at its end. Because the CDR3's place on the DNA is in doubt, the DNA is left out and the CDR3 is given as listed by TCRdb. V gene TRBV6-5 combines with J gene TRBJ2-7; the listed D gene, TRBD2, was not tested against the DNA. Germline V gene lookup returns CDR1 MNHEY and CDR2 SVGAGI. Including both end residues, the CDR3 is 9 amino acids long. CDR3 sequence: CASRGGRTD.

The chain employs TRBV28 and TRBJ2-7, with D tentatively TRBD1 or TRBD2 (5 bases each). This CDR3 comprises 12 residues. V lost 6 bases and J lost 2, with 8 bases in between. Per the germline V gene, CDR1 is MDHEN and CDR2 is SYDVKM. In DNA form, the CDR3 reads TGTGCCAGCAGGGGACCGACCTACGAGCAGTACTTC. Its translation: CASRGPTYEQYF.

The sample holds one count of this clone. The chain employs TRBV7-2 and TRBJ1-2; a possible D gene is TRBD1 (6 bases). Germline V gene sequence: CDR1 SGHTA, CDR2 FQGNSA. Trimming left V 5 bases short and J 6 bases short, with 13 bases between. The CDR3 extends over 13 amino acids. For the CDR3, the DNA is TGTGCCAGCAGCCCCTGGGACACAGATGGCTACACCTTC. It is translated as CASSPWDTDGYTF.

This chain links TRBV4-3 with TRBJ2-5; TRBD1 might be the D (7 bases). V lost 3 bases and J 5 bases, leaving 19 bases between the germline ends. This CDR3 contains 16 residues. CDR1 and CDR2 (germline): LGHNA, YSLEER. CDR3 sequence reads: CASSQGPQGGQETQYF. The DNA for the CDR3 is TGCGCCAGCAGCCAGGGGCCGCAGGGGGGCCAGGAGACCCAGTACTTC.